The clone carrying this T cell receptor (beta chain) turned up a few times. The ends were cut back, 4 bases at V and 8 bases at J, with 11 bases in the middle. The CDR3 runs 13 residues. Germline V lookup: CDR1 MNHNS, CDR2 SASEGT. This entry comes from a study of blood T cells in healthy people across ages. Together with a sample-barcoded 5' primer, a J-beta primer mix was included in a second PCR lasting about 6 to 11 cycles. TCRdb independently ran MiXCR on the 5' RACE reads; one entry per CDR3 protein. The table records approximately 800,000 distinct CDR3 sequences, 40% to 65% of them present only once.

This chain uses TRBV6-1 with TRBJ1-4, with D maybe TRBD1 (5 bases). The receptor comes from a man at least 80 years old in good health. Sequencing was performed on blood. The CDR3 region has the DNA TGTGCCAGCAGTGTTCAGGGTGGGGAAAAACTGTTTTTT. The encoded protein is CASSVQGGEKLFF.